This passage covers 21 T cell receptor beta chains from one sample sequenced in a study of CD8 T cells in Susac syndrome. Random hexamers served to reverse transcribe roughly 0.45 to 1 ug RNA. TCRdb recomputed calls from the immunoSEQ multiplex PCR reads with MiXCR, one row per CDR3 protein. The data show 150,000 to 200,000 distinct CDR3 sequences, around 93% seen once. What was sequenced was CD4+ T cells from PBMCs. Receptors originate from a human donor in good health.

This chain's CDR3 is CASSQGLQGGEQYV. As DNA, the CDR3 is TGTGCCAGCAGCCAAGGGCTGCAGGGGGGCGAGCAGTACGTC. This chain uses TRBV3-1 with TRBJ2-7; D may be TRBD1 (7 bases). This CDR3 region has 14 residues. From germline, CDR1 is LGHDT and CDR2 YNNKEL (reference sequence). The V gene lost 1 base and the J gene lost 6 bases, with 13 bases spanning the gap.

The gene calls are TRBV28 and TRBJ1-2; perhaps TRBD1 as D (5 bases). This CDR3 comprises 16 residues. V was trimmed by 6 bases and J by 4 bases, leaving 21 bases between them. Germline values: CDR1 MDHEN, CDR2 SYDVKM. CDR3 nucleotide sequence: TGTGCCAGCAGCCCCCTCCCAGGGCCGGTTGCCTATGGCTACACCTTC. Translated: CASSPLPGPVAYGYTF.

V is TRBV6-6 and J is TRBJ1-1, with D possibly TRBD1 on 6 matching bases. The V gene lost 6 bases and the J gene lost 2 bases, with 13 bases spanning the gap. The V gene's germline CDR1 is MNHNY and CDR2 SVGAGI (reference sequence). The CDR3 has 14 residues. CDR3 sequence: CASRPTGFNTEAFF. CDR3 nucleotides: TGTGCCAGCAGACCCACAGGGTTTAACACTGAAGCTTTCTTT.

This chain uses TRBV5-1 with TRBJ2-7, with a possible D match to TRBD2 (5 bases). The CDR3 has 12 amino acids. Trimming shortened V by 2 bases and J by 4 bases, and 7 bases separated the two germline ends. Germline V gives CDR1 SGHRS, CDR2 YFSETQ. The CDR3 region is CASSLEGYEQYF. The CDR3 bases are TGCGCCAGCAGCTTAGAGGGTTACGAGCAGTACTTC.

The chain links TRBV3-1 to TRBJ1-1; D remains ambiguous. Trimming pared 3 bases from V and 1 base from J, leaving 6 bases between. Germline CDR1 reads LGHDT; CDR2 reads YNNKEL (reference sequence). The CDR3 covers 13 residues. The CDR3 region has the DNA TGTGCCAGCAGCCACCAAGGGAACACTGAAGCTTTCTTT. Protein sequence: CASSHQGNTEAFF.

The CDR3 DNA reads as TGTGCCACCAGCCAGCGGGACAGGGGCACAGATACGCAGTATTTT. Translating gives CATSQRDRGTDTQYF. V gene TRBV15 combines with J gene TRBJ2-3; TRBD1 matches at 9 bases. Germline lookup yields CDR1 LNHNV and CDR2 YYDKDF (reference sequence). The CDR3 runs to 15 residues. The V and J ends lost 5 bases and 1 base, in that order; junction bases with no gene match: 4.

This chain connects TRBV6-6 to TRBJ2-7; 8 bases match TRBD1. This CDR3 spans 14 amino acids. V lost 2 bases and J lost 5; bases outside the gene matches: 5. Germline lookup yields CDR1 MNHNY and CDR2 SVGAGI (reference sequence). CDR3 sequence: CASSYRQGLDEQYV. The CDR3 coding sequence is TGTGCCAGCAGTTACCGACAGGGGCTGGACGAGCAGTACGTC.

The chain is built from TRBV9 and TRBJ1-3; D is uncertain. Germline V gene lookup returns CDR1 SGDLS and CDR2 YYNGEE. Trimming shortened V by 3 bases and J by 4 bases, and 5 bases separated the two germline ends. The CDR3 is 12 residues long. CDR3 DNA sequence: TGTGCCAGCAGCGCCTTAGGAAACACCATATATTTT. Residues: CASSALGNTIYF.

The chain employs TRBV12-3 or TRBV12-4 and TRBJ1-1; unclear D gene. CDR3 length: 12 residues. Trimming removed 6 bases from V and 3 bases from J, with 8 bases in between. This chain's CDR3 is CASSSQYTEAFF. Here the CDR3 DNA reads TGTGCCAGCAGCTCACAGTACACTGAAGCTTTCTTT.

The CDR3 region has the DNA TGCGCCAGCAGCCCCTCTGGGCTAGCGGGGTCATACAATGAGCAGTTCTTC. Its protein is CASSPSGLAGSYNEQFF. V is TRBV5-1 and J is TRBJ2-1, with 9 bases lining up with TRBD2. Unmatched junction bases numbered 12, after V lost 4 bases and J lost 4 bases. CDR3 length equals 17 residues. CDR1 is SGHRS, CDR2 YFSETQ, per germline.

The gene calls are TRBV12-3 or TRBV12-4 and TRBJ2-1; a possible D gene is TRBD2 (6 bases). With 6 bases removed from V and 7 bases from J, the gap between germline ends came to 16 bases. The CDR3 totals 14 residues. The CDR3 coding sequence is TGTGCCAGCAGCCCCAACGGAGGGAAGAATGAGCAGTTCTTC. It specifies CASSPNGGKNEQFF.

The CDR3 nucleotides read TGCAGCGTTGGGGACAGGCGCTTCTCCTACGAGCAGTACTTC. Translating it yields CSVGDRRFSYEQYF. The chain has TRBV29-1 and TRBJ2-7; 8 nucleotides match TRBD1. V lost 4 bases to trimming and J lost 0 bases; unmatched junction nucleotides: 5. The length of the CDR3 is 14 residues. Germline CDR1 and CDR2: SQVTM and ANQGSEA.

This chain joins TRBV6-6 and TRBJ1-5; D is possibly TRBD1 (5 bases). Germline loops: CDR1 MNHNY, CDR2 SVGAGI (reference sequence). The CDR3 is 16 residues long. Trimming took 5 bases from V and 5 from J, leaving 19 bases between them. The CDR3 region has the DNA TGTGCCAGCAGTGGCAGAGGGGTGGGAACTTATCAGCCCCAGCATTTT. This codes for CASSGRGVGTYQPQHF.

The chain employs TRBV7-2 and TRBJ2-7; D is unresolved. The CDR3 runs to 16 residues. Trimming shortened V by 3 bases and J by 4 bases, and 19 bases separated the two germline ends. Germline CDR1 reads SGHTA; CDR2 reads FQGNSA. DNA for the CDR3: TGTGCCAGCAGCTTCTTCCCTAGGTTAGGATTGTACGAGCAGTACTTC. This gives the protein CASSFFPRLGLYEQYF.

This chain joins TRBV6-6 and TRBJ1-1; D gene ambiguous. The CDR3 sequence is 13 residues long. Germline loops: CDR1 MNHNY, CDR2 SVGAGI (reference sequence). The V end was cut by 5 bases, the J end by 0 bases, with 7 bases between. The CDR3 sequence: CASSATMNTEAFF. Written as DNA, the CDR3 is TGTGCCAGCAGTGCTACTATGAACACTGAAGCTTTCTTT.

The J gene is TRBJ2-7, the V gene TRBV12-3 or TRBV12-4; TRBD1 is a possible D gene (6 bases). The CDR3 consists of 13 residues. V lost 4 bases, J lost 7 bases, and 14 bases lay in between. CDR3 DNA sequence: TGTGCCAGCAGTTCTGGGGGCCTAAGAGAGCAGTACTTC. Translation: CASSSGGLREQYF.

The J gene is TRBJ2-2, the V gene TRBV20-1; 9 bases fit TRBD2. With 1 base clipped from V and 3 bases from J, the junction kept 3 bases outside the gene matches. Germline-derived CDR1 and CDR2 are DFQATT and SNEGSKA (reference sequence). This CDR3 contains 15 residues. CDR3 sequence reads: CSARGLADYTGELFF. CDR3 bases: TGCAGTGCTAGAGGACTAGCGGACTACACCGGGGAGCTGTTTTTT.

The CDR3 nucleotides are TGCGCCAGCACCAACATCTACGAGCAGTACGTC. The encoded protein is CASTNIYEQYV. The chain employs TRBV5-1 and TRBJ2-7; D is uncertain. V lost 6 bases and J 3 bases, leaving 7 bases between the germline ends. This CDR3 comprises 11 residues. CDR1 and CDR2 (germline): SGHRS, YFSETQ.

This chain connects TRBV6-2 or TRBV6-3 to TRBJ2-7; perhaps TRBD1 as D (5 bases). CDR1 and CDR2 (germline): MNHEY, SVGEGT. CDR3 size: 14 residues. V was trimmed by 1 base and J by 2 bases, leaving 9 bases between them. In DNA form, the CDR3 reads TGTGCCAGCAGTTACTTGACAGCCACCTACGAGCAGTACTTC. Translation: CASSYLTATYEQYF.

V and J are TRBV12-3 or TRBV12-4 and TRBJ2-1, with TRBD1 as a possible D gene (6 bases). The CDR3 is 15 residues long. Trimming cost V 3 bases and J 7 bases, with 16 bases left between them. The CDR3 region has the DNA TGTGCCAGCAGTTTTGGGACAAACAGGGTGAATGAGCAGTTCTTC. Its translation is CASSFGTNRVNEQFF.

The chain joins TRBV20-1 to TRBJ2-7; TRBD1 agrees at 7 bases. Germline CDR1 and CDR2: DFQATT and SNEGSKA (reference sequence). V gave up 2 bases and J gave up 5 bases; unmatched junction bases: 3. The CDR3 covers 12 residues. The DNA for the CDR3 is TGCAGTGCTAGACAGGGGGTGGACGAGCAGTACGTC. It codes for CSARQGVDEQYV.